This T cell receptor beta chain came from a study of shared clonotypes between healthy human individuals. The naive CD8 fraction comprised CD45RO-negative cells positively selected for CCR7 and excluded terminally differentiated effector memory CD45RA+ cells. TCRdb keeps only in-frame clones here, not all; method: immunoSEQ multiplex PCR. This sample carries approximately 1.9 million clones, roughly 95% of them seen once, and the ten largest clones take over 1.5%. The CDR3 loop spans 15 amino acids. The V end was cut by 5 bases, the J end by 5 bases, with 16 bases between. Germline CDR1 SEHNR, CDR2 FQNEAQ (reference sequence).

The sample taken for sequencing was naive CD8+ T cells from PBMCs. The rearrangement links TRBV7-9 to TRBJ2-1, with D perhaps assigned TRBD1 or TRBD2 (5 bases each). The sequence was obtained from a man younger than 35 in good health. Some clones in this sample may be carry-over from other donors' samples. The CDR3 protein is CASSPRVGTNNEQFF. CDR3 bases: TGTGCCAGCAGCCCCAGGGTGGGGACGAACAATGAGCAGTTCTTC.